These T cell receptor beta chains were read from a single sample in a study of T-cell memory formation after mild COVID-19. TCRdb re-derived calls from the 5' RACE reads in MiXCR, one entry per CDR3 protein. The sample lists 410,000 or so distinct CDR3 sequences, about 25% occurring once. Sequencing was performed on PBMCs or a T cell subset sorted from them (not recorded which). Receptors were obtained from an adult woman who had mild COVID-19 (a few samples of this study predate the infection). Cell type and time point are not known. CDR3s include the opening cysteine and the closing phenylalanine or tryptophan. D genes are given only for firm matches. Size values are once, few and many counts, or a class for expanded clones, and some rows have none.

v_call	clone_size	j_call	d_call	cdr3_nt	cdr3_aa
TRBV7-2	few	TRBJ2-7	TRBD1	TGTGCCAGCAGCCCCAGGGGGCTAGCTTACGAGCAGTACTTC	CASSPRGLAYEQYF
TRBV12-3/TRBV12-4	few	TRBJ2-7	-	TGTGCCAGCACCCTCAGGGGTTCCTACGAGCAGTACTTC	CASTLRGSYEQYF
TRBV4-1	-	TRBJ1-1	TRBD1	TGCGCCAGCAGCCAAGAGGGACAGCCTACCACTGAAGCTTTCTTT	CASSQEGQPTTEAFF
TRBV5-1	-	TRBJ1-1	-	TGCGCCAGCAGCTTGCCCGCCGGGGGCGGCGCTGAAGCTTTCTTT	CASSLPAGGGAEAFF
TRBV29-1	-	TRBJ1-2	TRBD1	TGCAGCGTTCCGGGACAGGGGGACTATGGCTACACCTTC	CSVPGQGDYGYTF
TRBV25-1	-	TRBJ1-1	-	TGTGCCAGCAGTGAACGGCGGGGGGTGGTCACTGAAGCTTTCTTT	CASSERRGVVTEAFF
TRBV20-1	-	TRBJ2-1	TRBD2	TGCAGTGCCACGGGGGGTGGGACTAGCGGGACTAGCTCCTACAATGAGCAGTTCTTC	CSATGGGTSGTSSYNEQFF
TRBV12-3/TRBV12-4	few	TRBJ1-2	-	TGTGCCAGCAGTACATGGACCCTGGGCGTGGACTATGGCTACACCTTC	CASSTWTLGVDYGYTF
TRBV12-3/TRBV12-4	-	TRBJ1-5	TRBD1	TGTGCCAGCAGTCGACAGGGGGCGCGGAGCAATCAGCCCCAGCATTTT	CASSRQGARSNQPQHF
TRBV29-1	many	TRBJ2-7	TRBD2	TGCAGCGTTGACGATCGGGGGGACGAGCAGTACTTC	CSVDDRGDEQYF
TRBV12-3/TRBV12-4	-	TRBJ2-7	-	TGTGCCAGCGGAACCTATAACGAGCAGTACTTC	CASGTYNEQYF
TRBV2	few	TRBJ2-5	-	TGTGCCAGCAAACTGCTAGAAGAGACCCAGTACTTC	CASKLLEETQYF
TRBV7-3	few	TRBJ2-5	-	TGTGCCAGCAGCTTCGGCAGGGGGGCTCGGGAGACCCAGTACTTC	CASSFGRGARETQYF
TRBV6-2/TRBV6-3	few	TRBJ2-7	TRBD2	TGTGCCAGCGGTTCGGGACTAGCGGGAGTCTACGAGCAGTACTTC	CASGSGLAGVYEQYF
TRBV10-3	-	TRBJ2-7	-	TGTGCCATCAGTGAGGTGAATTCCTACGAGCAGTACTTC	CAISEVNSYEQYF
TRBV7-9	few	TRBJ2-5	TRBD1	TGTGCCAGCAGCTTAAAGGGGGCACTGGAGACCCAGTACTTC	CASSLKGALETQYF
TRBV11-1	-	TRBJ2-1	TRBD2	TGTGCCAGCAGCCCGCGGGAGGGGGGTAGCAATGAGCAGTTCTTC	CASSPREGGSNEQFF
TRBV4-2	few	TRBJ2-7	TRBD2	TGTGCCAGCAGCGAGGGACTAGCGGGAGGGCCTAGGGACGAGCAGTACTTC	CASSEGLAGGPRDEQYF
TRBV7-9	few	TRBJ2-3	TRBD2	TGTGCCAGCAGCTTAGCTAGCGGGGTCACAGATACGCAGTATTTT	CASSLASGVTDTQYF
TRBV4-1	-	TRBJ2-1	TRBD1	TGCGCCAGCAGCCAAGAACAGGGGTTATCTGAGCAGTTCTTC	CASSQEQGLSEQFF
TRBV7-8	-	TRBJ2-3	-	TGTGCCAGCAGCTTAATCGGTGTCACAGATACGCAGTATTTT	CASSLIGVTDTQYF
TRBV7-7	few	TRBJ2-1	-	TGTGCCAGCAGCCTCCAAGGGACGGGTGAGCAGTTCTTC	CASSLQGTGEQFF
TRBV6-5	-	TRBJ2-1	TRBD2	TGTGCCAGCAGTGCTACGGGACTAGCGGGAGGTGATGAGCAGTTCTTC	CASSATGLAGGDEQFF
TRBV24-1	once	TRBJ2-5	TRBD1	TGTGCCACCAGTGATTTGTCAGGGGGCTGGGAGACCCAGTACTTC	CATSDLSGGWETQYF